Following are 32 T cell receptor beta chains from one sample sequenced in a study of cytomegalovirus exposure and HLA in healthy donors. 13 Jbeta primers and 60 Vbeta primers were used for the PCR. Clones were sequenced by immunoSEQ multiplex PCR, and TCRdb holds only the in-frame ones, with some missing. This repertoire shows 120,000 or so clones, roughly 78% found once; its top ten account for over 5.5%. The specimen was PBMCs. The source is a woman aged 40 to 55 in good health and CMV-seronegative.

This clone was counted only a few times. The V and J genes are TRBV25-1 and TRBJ1-1; perhaps TRBD1 as D (6 bases). The V gene lost 3 bases and the J gene lost 7 bases, with 9 bases spanning the gap. Germline V CDR1 and CDR2: MGHDK, SYGVNS. This CDR3 spans 12 amino acids. CDR3 coding DNA: TGTGCCAGCAGTGATCCACAGGGTGAAGCTTTCTTT. Translated, it gives CASSDPQGEAFF.

The chain carries TRBV21-1 and TRBJ2-7; the table's D gene call, TRBD2, was not cross checked with the DNA. TRBV21-1 constitutes a pseudogene. There are 16 residues in the CDR3. The CDR3 nucleotides read TGTGCCAGCAGCAATTCTCAGCGGGACTCTTCTCTCGAGCAGTACTTC. Translating gives CASSNSQRDSSLEQYF.

This clone was seen a handful of times. J is TRBJ2-3 and V is TRBV6-5; 10 bases match TRBD2. There are 12 residues in the CDR3. The trim removed 6 bases at V and 9 bases at J, leaving 3 bases unmatched. Germline V lookup: CDR1 MNHEY, CDR2 SVGAGI. The CDR3 protein is CASRAGLATQYF. As DNA, the CDR3 is TGTGCCAGCAGGGCGGGACTAGCGACGCAGTATTTT.

This clone was detected once. J is TRBJ2-5 and V is TRBV13; possible D gene TRBD1, 5 bases. Trimming took off 1 base at V and 5 bases at J, with 8 bases between the two ends. The germline gives CDR1 PRHDT, CDR2 FYEKMQ (reference sequence). The CDR3 totals 13 residues. The CDR3, as DNA: TGTGCCAGCAGCTTAGAGGCAGGGGAGACCCAGTACTTC. Protein sequence: CASSLEAGETQYF.

The chain joins TRBV28 to TRBJ2-3; tentative D call: TRBD2 (5 bases). The CDR3 covers 13 residues. Trimming removed 7 bases from V and 4 bases from J, with 12 bases in between. Per the germline V gene, CDR1 is MDHEN and CDR2 is SYDVKM. In nucleotides, the CDR3 is TGTGCCAGCACCCCCCCGGGGTCAGATACGCAGTATTTT. This codes for CASTPPGSDTQYF. Complete variable domain (other parts from reference TRBV28 and TRBJ2-3): DVKVTQSSRYLVKRTGEKVFLECVQDMDHENMFWYRQDPGLGLRLIYFSYDVKMKEKGDIPEGYSVSREKKERFSLILESASTNQTSMYLCASTPPGSDTQYFGPGTRLTVL.

The chain has TRBV7-9 and TRBJ2-7; 11 bases line up with TRBD2. Germline-derived CDR1 and CDR2 are SEHNR and FQNEAQ (reference sequence). V lost 2 bases to trimming and J lost 2 bases; unmatched junction nucleotides: 11. The CDR3 is made up of 18 amino acids. The CDR3 loop reads CASSLPLAGVRTPYEQYF. CDR3 coding DNA: TGTGCCAGCAGCTTACCACTAGCGGGAGTTCGGACCCCCTACGAGCAGTACTTC.

The genes are TRBV19 and TRBJ1-2; D ambiguous. The CDR3 is made up of 15 amino acids. Germline V lookup: CDR1 LNHDA, CDR2 SQIVND (reference sequence). The V gene lost 6 bases and the J gene lost 4 bases, with 18 bases spanning the gap. The CDR3 protein is CASRGTDRAPYGYTF. The CDR3 DNA reads as TGTGCCAGTAGGGGCACCGACCGAGCCCCCTATGGCTACACCTTC.

This clone has more than one count but fewer than ten. The V and J genes are TRBV11-3 and TRBJ2-3; TRBD1 matches 10 bases. The ends lost 0 bases at V and 6 bases at J; junction bases unmatched: 9. CDR3 length: 17 residues. From germline, CDR1 is SGHNT and CDR2 YENEEA. In DNA form, the CDR3 reads TGTGCCAGCAGCTTAGACCCACCGGACAGGGGGGTGGATACGCAGTATTTT. It encodes CASSLDPPDRGVDTQYF. Drawing the rest from reference TRBV11-3 and TRBJ2-3, the complete variable domain is EAGVVQSPRYKIIEKKQPVAFWCNPISGHNTLYWYLQNLGQGPELLIRYENEEAVDDSQLPKDRFSAERLKGVDSTLKIQPAELGDSAVYLCASSLDPPDRGVDTQYFGPGTRLTVL.

The gene calls are TRBV18 and TRBJ1-1; unclear D gene. V gave up 1 base and J gave up 0 bases, with 9 bases separating them. The length of the CDR3 is 15 residues. CDR1 and CDR2 (germline): KGHSH, LQKENI. The CDR3 loop reads CASSPQRELNTEAFF. The CDR3 DNA reads TGTGCCAGCTCACCACAACGGGAATTGAACACTGAAGCTTTCTTT. The full variable domain, in which reference TRBV18 and TRBJ1-1 provide the parts outside the CDR3, is NAGVMQNPRHLVRRRGQEARLRCSPMKGHSHVYWYRQLPEEGLKFMVYLQKENIIDESGMPKERFSAEFPKEGPSILRIQQVVRGDSAAYFCASSPQRELNTEAFFGQGTRLTVV.

The chain carries TRBV19 and TRBJ2-1; no definite D call. Germline-derived CDR1 and CDR2 are LNHDA and SQIVND (reference sequence). V lost 1 base and J 8 bases, leaving 9 bases between the germline ends. This CDR3 has 13 amino acids. The CDR3 DNA reads as TGTGCCAGTAGTATAGCTTATCGAGATGAGCAGTTCTTC. Translation: CASSIAYRDEQFF.

The chain has TRBV11-2 and TRBJ2-7, with 7 nucleotides matching TRBD1. Germline CDR1 reads SGHAT; CDR2 reads FQNNGV. Germline trimming cut 1 base from V and 2 bases from J; bases unmatched to any gene: 14. This CDR3 spans 18 amino acids. CDR3 sequence reads: CASSLAHLGQARAYEQYF. CDR3 sequence (DNA): TGTGCCAGCAGCTTAGCCCATCTTGGACAGGCGAGGGCCTACGAGCAGTACTTC.

The CDR3 DNA reads TGTGCCAGCAGCAGGGACTACGAGCAGTACTTC. It translates to CASSRDYEQYF. The chain combines TRBV2 with TRBJ2-5; tentative D call: TRBD1 (5 bases). The end of the DNA fits TRBJ2-7 better, so the J call may be wrong. The CDR3 is 11 residues long. Germline CDR1 SNHLY, CDR2 FYNNEI.

This chain connects TRBV7-2 to TRBJ2-5; weak D call: TRBD1 (5 bases). The length of the CDR3 is 13 residues. CDR1 and CDR2 (germline): SGHTA, FQGNSA. V was shortened by 3 bases and J by 3 bases, with 8 bases between the two germline ends. The CDR3 DNA reads TGTGCCAGCAGCTTGCAGGGTGAAGAGACCCAGTACTTC. Residues: CASSLQGEETQYF. The full variable domain, completed using reference TRBV7-2 and TRBJ2-5, is GAGVSQSPSNKVTEKGKDVELRCDPISGHTALYWYRQSLGQGLEFLIYFQGNSAPDKSGLPSDRFSAERTGGSVSTLTIQRTQQEDSAVYLCASSLQGEETQYFGPGTRLLVL.

The chain uses TRBV7-2 and TRBJ2-3; 9 bases are shared with TRBD2. This CDR3 spans 19 amino acids. Unmatched junction bases numbered 12, after V lost 2 bases and J lost 0 bases. Germline-derived CDR1 and CDR2 are SGHTA and FQGNSA. In DNA form, the CDR3 reads TGTGCCAGCAGCTTATTGCTAAGACTAGCGGCCATTAGCACAGATACGCAGTATTTT. It yields the protein CASSLLLRLAAISTDTQYF.

Of note for this clone: The sample holds other DNA sequences that translate to the same CDR3. V usage is TRBV27 and J usage is TRBJ2-7, with D perhaps TRBD1 (6 bases). Per the germline V gene, CDR1 is MNHEY and CDR2 is SMNVEV (reference sequence). The CDR3 consists of 13 residues. V gave up 3 bases and J gave up 1 base, with 7 bases separating them. The CDR3 here is CASSFQGSYEQYF. CDR3 DNA: TGTGCCAGCAGTTTTCAGGGGTCCTACGAGCAGTACTTC.

The V call is TRBV5-5, the J call TRBJ2-1; tentatively, D is TRBD2 (5 bases). Looked up from germline, CDR1 is SGHKS and CDR2 is YYEKEE (reference sequence). Trimming shortened V by 7 bases and J by 7 bases, and 15 bases separated the two germline ends. The CDR3 extends over 13 amino acids. The DNA for the CDR3 is TGTGCCAGCGGCCTTGGAGGAATTAATGAGCAGTTCTTC. Translated, it gives CASGLGGINEQFF.

The rearrangement links TRBV28 to TRBJ1-5; D possibly corresponds to TRBD1 (5 bases). The CDR3 is made up of 13 amino acids. CDR1 and CDR2 from the germline V gene are MDHEN and SYDVKM. V dropped 6 bases and J dropped 5 bases, with 11 bases sitting between them. The CDR3 nucleotides are TGTGCCAGCAGCCCGACAGTGGATCAGCCCCAGCATTTT. Translation: CASSPTVDQPQHF.

V gene TRBV5-1 combines with J gene TRBJ2-3; 9 positions agree with TRBD2. The CDR3 totals 17 residues. J gave up 8 bases and V 0 bases, and 13 bases lay outside the gene matches. The V gene's germline CDR1 is SGHRS and CDR2 YFSETQ. CDR3 residues: CASSLEGGGRARVTQYF. The CDR3, as DNA: TGCGCCAGCAGCTTGGAAGGTGGCGGGAGGGCCCGAGTTACGCAGTATTTT.

The V call is TRBV7-6, the J call TRBJ2-7; 12 bases are shared with TRBD2. Germline values: CDR1 SGHVS, CDR2 FNYEAQ. The CDR3 is 16 residues long. J was trimmed by 1 base and V by 5 bases; bases with no gene match: 6. CDR3 coding DNA: TGTGCCAGCAGCCAGAGGACTAGCGGGATTTCCTACGAGCAGTACTTC. The encoded protein is CASSQRTSGISYEQYF.

As DNA, the CDR3 is TGTGCCAGCAGCTTGCAACTGTCCTACAATGAGCAGTTCTTC. It specifies CASSLQLSYNEQFF. The chain uses TRBV11-2 and TRBJ2-1; no clear D gene. The CDR3 consists of 14 residues. CDR1 and CDR2 (germline): SGHAT, FQNNGV. Deletions cut 3 bases from V and 1 base from J, with 7 bases between.

The genes are TRBV11-2 and TRBJ1-5; 8 bases agree with TRBD1. The germline CDR1 and CDR2 sequences are SGHAT and FQNNGV. Germline trimming cut 5 bases from V and 2 bases from J; bases unmatched to any gene: 5. This CDR3 is 15 amino acids long. CDR3 coding DNA: TGTGCCAGCAGCCAGGGGGCAGGGCGCAATCAGCCCCAGCATTTT. As protein: CASSQGAGRNQPQHF. The whole variable domain, remainder taken from reference TRBV11-2 and TRBJ1-5, is EAGVAQSPRYKIIEKRQSVAFWCNPISGHATLYWYQQILGQGPKLLIQFQNNGVVDDSQLPKDRFSAERLKGVDSTLKIQPAKLEDSAVYLCASSQGAGRNQPQHFGDGTRLSIL.

V gene TRBV7-6 combines with J gene TRBJ2-5; 10 bases line up with TRBD1. Near its end, the DNA agrees better with TRBJ2-7, so the J call may be wrong. Germline CDR1 and CDR2: SGHVS and FNYEAQ. This CDR3 contains 13 residues. In nucleotides, the CDR3 is TGTGCCAGCAGCTGGGACAGGGGCAACGAGCAGTACTTC. Protein sequence: CASSWDRGNEQYF.

A remark on this clone: The conserved phenylalanine or tryptophan is not found at the CDR3 terminus, so this likely reflects a read error. The limits of the CDR3 on the DNA are not certain, so only TCRdb's listed CDR3 is given. The chain links TRBV6-5 to TRBJ2-6; the tabulated D call, TRBD2, remains unverified against the DNA. Inclusive of both ends, the CDR3 amounts to 13 amino acids. In germline, CDR1 is MNHEY, CDR2 SVGAGI. The CDR3 spells CASSLRGGLRAVL.

This clone was seen only a few times. The chain carries TRBV28 and TRBJ1-3; D may be TRBD1 (6 bases). This CDR3 is built from 16 residues. V lost 7 bases, J lost 6 bases, and 22 bases lay in between. Looked up from germline, CDR1 is MDHEN and CDR2 is SYDVKM. CDR3 protein: CASTLGQSALANTIYF. The CDR3 DNA reads TGTGCCAGCACCCTCGGACAGTCGGCGCTGGCAAACACCATATATTTT. Complete variable domain (other parts from reference TRBV28 and TRBJ1-3): DVKVTQSSRYLVKRTGEKVFLECVQDMDHENMFWYRQDPGLGLRLIYFSYDVKMKEKGDIPEGYSVSREKKERFSLILESASTNQTSMYLCASTLGQSALANTIYFGEGSWLTVV.

The V gene is TRBV10-3, the J gene TRBJ2-1; 10 bases align to TRBD2. The ends lost 2 bases at V and 7 bases at J; junction bases unmatched: 8. The CDR3 contains 16 residues. CDR1 ENHRY and CDR2 SYGVKD come from the germline V gene. CDR3 nucleotides: TGTGCCATCAGTGAGAGAGCTAGCGGGAGCCGAAATGAGCAGTTCTTC. Amino acid sequence: CAISERASGSRNEQFF.

This rearrangement joins TRBV9 to TRBJ2-1; TRBD2 matches at 7 bases. Germline CDR1 reads SGDLS; CDR2 reads YYNGEE. V lost 3 bases, J lost 7 bases, and 7 bases stayed unmatched. The CDR3 contains 14 residues. CDR3 coding DNA: TGTGCCAGCAGCGGACTACTAGCGAGGAATGAGCAGTTCTTC. Protein sequence: CASSGLLARNEQFF.

Worth noting for this clone: Distinct nucleotide sequences in the sample also encode this CDR3. V and J are TRBV28 and TRBJ2-7; maybe TRBD2 (5 bases). This CDR3 comprises 12 residues. With 3 bases removed from V and 4 bases from J, the gap between germline ends came to 7 bases. The germline CDR1 and CDR2 sequences are MDHEN and SYDVKM. The CDR3 here is CASSLGDYEQYF. The CDR3 DNA reads TGTGCCAGCAGTTTGGGAGATTACGAGCAGTACTTC.

The chain joins TRBV14 to TRBJ1-4; D gene unclear. The CDR3 is made up of 17 amino acids. The germline V gene encodes CDR1 SGHDN and CDR2 FVKESK. V shed 0 bases and J shed 4 bases, with 15 bases lying between them. Written as DNA, the CDR3 is TGTGCCAGCAGCCAAGATTTCGGTTCCGTAGATAATGAAAAACTGTTTTTT. This translates into CASSQDFGSVDNEKLFF.

The chain carries TRBV19 and TRBJ1-5; D gene uncertain. Germline CDR1 and CDR2: LNHDA and SQIVND (reference sequence). The ends were cut back, 3 bases at V and 3 bases at J, with 6 bases in the middle. The length of the CDR3 is 13 residues. The CDR3, as DNA: TGTGCCAGTAGTATGGCAATCAATCAGCCCCAGCATTTT. It specifies CASSMAINQPQHF.

This clone appeared once. This chain joins TRBV4-2 and TRBJ1-1, with 7 bases that match TRBD1. The CDR3 extends over 15 amino acids. With 1 base clipped from V and 5 bases from J, the junction kept 7 bases outside the gene matches. The germline gives CDR1 LGHNA, CDR2 YNFKEQ. CDR3 DNA: TGTGCCAGCAGCCAAGCCCCGACAGGGAGGACTGAAGCTTTCTTT. It is translated as CASSQAPTGRTEAFF.

About this clone itself: A junction end diverges from the germline sequence, so it may reflect a read error. V and J are TRBV7-9 and TRBJ1-4, with 9 bases that match TRBD1. This CDR3 comprises 14 residues. CDR1 and CDR2 from the germline V gene are SEHNR and FQNEAQ (reference sequence). CDR3: CSSSWGQGHEKLFF. CDR3 nucleotide sequence: TGTTCCAGCAGCTGGGGACAGGGTCATGAAAAACTGTTTTTT.

This rearrangement joins TRBV7-9 to TRBJ2-7; TRBD1 agrees at 8 bases. From germline, CDR1 is SEHNR and CDR2 FQNEAQ (reference sequence). V trimming: 5 bases; J trimming: 3 bases; junction bases outside the gene matches: 3. The CDR3 length is 13 residues. The CDR3 protein is CASSDRGLYEQYF. In DNA, the CDR3 is TGTGCCAGCAGCGACAGGGGCCTCTACGAGCAGTACTTC.